The entry below describes one T cell receptor (beta chain). The CDR3 consists of 14 residues. Germline CDR1 reads LGHNA; CDR2 reads YNFKEQ. The ends were cut back, 3 bases at V and 3 bases at J, with 12 bases in the middle. Clones were read by immunoSEQ multiplex PCR, and TCRdb kept only the in-frame ones, dropping some. The table has about 250,000 clones, about 91% seen once. The sample comes from a study of blood T cell repertoires in COVID-19. The overall study: Sites in the United States, Italy and Spain provided acute and convalescent COVID-19 samples.

The rearrangement uses TRBV4-2 and TRBJ2-7; the D gene is possibly TRBD2 (5 bases). The clonotype was recovered from a woman aged 25 to 39 with COVID-19, enrolled during active disease. The specimen was peripheral blood. The CDR3 coding sequence is TGTGCCAGCAGCCAGGAGGTTTCCTACTACGAGCAGTACTTC. As protein: CASSQEVSYYEQYF.